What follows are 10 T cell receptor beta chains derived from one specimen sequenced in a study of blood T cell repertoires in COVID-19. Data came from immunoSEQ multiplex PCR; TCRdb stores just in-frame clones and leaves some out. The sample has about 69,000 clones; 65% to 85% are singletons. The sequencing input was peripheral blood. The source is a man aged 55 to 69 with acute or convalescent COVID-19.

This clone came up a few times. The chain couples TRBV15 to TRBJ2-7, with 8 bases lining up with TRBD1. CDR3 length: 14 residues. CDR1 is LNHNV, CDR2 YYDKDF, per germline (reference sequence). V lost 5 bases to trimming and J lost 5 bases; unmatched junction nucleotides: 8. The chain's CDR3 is CATSLGTGEDEQYF. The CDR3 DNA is TGTGCCACCAGCCTCGGGACAGGTGAGGACGAGCAGTACTTC.

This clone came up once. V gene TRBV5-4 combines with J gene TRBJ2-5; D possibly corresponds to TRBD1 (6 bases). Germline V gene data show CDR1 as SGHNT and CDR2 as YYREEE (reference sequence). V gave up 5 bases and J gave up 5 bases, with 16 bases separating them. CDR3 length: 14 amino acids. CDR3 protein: CASSTTGAEETQYF. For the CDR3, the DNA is TGTGCCAGCAGTACGACAGGCGCCGAGGAGACCCAGTACTTC.

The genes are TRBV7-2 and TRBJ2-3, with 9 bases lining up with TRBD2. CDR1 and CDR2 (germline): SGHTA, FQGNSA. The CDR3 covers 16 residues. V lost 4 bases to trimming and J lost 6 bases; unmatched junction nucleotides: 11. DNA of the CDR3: TGTGCCAGCAGCTCTTTTGGGGGGCGGGAGGGCGATACGCAGTATTTT. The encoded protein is CASSSFGGREGDTQYF.

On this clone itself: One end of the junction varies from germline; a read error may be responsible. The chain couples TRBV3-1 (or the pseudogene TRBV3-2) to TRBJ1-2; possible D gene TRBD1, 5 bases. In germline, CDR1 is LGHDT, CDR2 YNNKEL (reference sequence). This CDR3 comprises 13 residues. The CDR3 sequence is CASSQDWQGAISF. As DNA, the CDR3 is TGTGCCAGCAGCCAAGATTGGCAGGGTGCAATCTCCTTC.

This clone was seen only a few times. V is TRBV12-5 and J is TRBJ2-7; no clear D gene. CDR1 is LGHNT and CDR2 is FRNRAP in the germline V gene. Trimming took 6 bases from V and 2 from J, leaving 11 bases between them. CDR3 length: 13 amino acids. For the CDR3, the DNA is TGTGCTAGTGGGTCCTTGCCGGCCTACGAGCAGTACTTC. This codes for CASGSLPAYEQYF. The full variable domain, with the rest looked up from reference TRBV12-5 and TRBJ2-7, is DARVTQTPRHKVTEMGQEVTMRCQPILGHNTVFWYRQTMMQGLELLAYFRNRAPLDDSGMPKDRFSAEMPDATLATLKIQPSEPRDSAVYFCASGSLPAYEQYFGPGTRLTVT.

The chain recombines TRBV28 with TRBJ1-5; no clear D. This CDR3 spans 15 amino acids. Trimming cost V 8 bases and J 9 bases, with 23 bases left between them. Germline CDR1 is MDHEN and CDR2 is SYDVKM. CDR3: CASESTAAYRRPQHF. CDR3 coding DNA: TGTGCCAGCGAATCGACGGCGGCGTATAGACGGCCCCAGCATTTT.

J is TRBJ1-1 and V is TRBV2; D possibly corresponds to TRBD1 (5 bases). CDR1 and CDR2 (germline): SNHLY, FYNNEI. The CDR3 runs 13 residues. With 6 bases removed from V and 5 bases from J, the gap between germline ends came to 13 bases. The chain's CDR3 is CASSGTALTEAFF. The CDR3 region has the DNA TGTGCCAGCAGCGGGACTGCCTTAACTGAAGCTTTCTTT.

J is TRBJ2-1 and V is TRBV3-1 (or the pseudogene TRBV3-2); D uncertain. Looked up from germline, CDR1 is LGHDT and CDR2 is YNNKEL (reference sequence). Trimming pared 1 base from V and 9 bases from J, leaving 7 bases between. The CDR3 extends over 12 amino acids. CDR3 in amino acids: CASSQVSSEQFF. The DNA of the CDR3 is TGTGCCAGCAGCCAAGTGTCGAGTGAGCAGTTCTTC.

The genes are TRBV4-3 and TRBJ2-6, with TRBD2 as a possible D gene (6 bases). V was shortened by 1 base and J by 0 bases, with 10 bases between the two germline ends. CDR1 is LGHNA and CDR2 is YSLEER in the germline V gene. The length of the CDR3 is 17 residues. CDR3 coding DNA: TGCGCCAGCAGCCAAGTACGGGGGAACTCTGGGGCCAACGTCCTGACTTTC. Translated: CASSQVRGNSGANVLTF.

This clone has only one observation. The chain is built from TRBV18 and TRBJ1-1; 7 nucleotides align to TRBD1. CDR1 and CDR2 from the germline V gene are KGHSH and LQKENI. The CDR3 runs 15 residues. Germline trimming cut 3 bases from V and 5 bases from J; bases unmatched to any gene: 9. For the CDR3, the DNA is TGTGCCAGCTCACCCGACAGGGCAAGGGGGACTGAAGCTTTCTTT. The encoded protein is CASSPDRARGTEAFF.